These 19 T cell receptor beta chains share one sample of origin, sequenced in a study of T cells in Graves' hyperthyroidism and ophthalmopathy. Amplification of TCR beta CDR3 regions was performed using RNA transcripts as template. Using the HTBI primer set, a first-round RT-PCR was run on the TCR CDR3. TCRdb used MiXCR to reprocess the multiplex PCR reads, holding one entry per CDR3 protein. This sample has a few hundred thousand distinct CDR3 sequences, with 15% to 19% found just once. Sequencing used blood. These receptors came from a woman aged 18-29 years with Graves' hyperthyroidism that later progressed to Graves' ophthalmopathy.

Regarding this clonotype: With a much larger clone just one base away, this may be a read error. The CDR3 reads CASRDHRARDEQFF. In DNA, the CDR3 is TGTGCCAGCAGAGATCACAGGGCGAGGGACGAGCAGTTCTTC. The rearrangement links TRBV6-1 to TRBJ2-7; D may be TRBD1 (6 bases). The assigned J gene may be wrong: the sequence end matches TRBJ2-1 better. The CDR3 contains 14 residues. Germline V gives CDR1 MNHNS, CDR2 SASEGT.

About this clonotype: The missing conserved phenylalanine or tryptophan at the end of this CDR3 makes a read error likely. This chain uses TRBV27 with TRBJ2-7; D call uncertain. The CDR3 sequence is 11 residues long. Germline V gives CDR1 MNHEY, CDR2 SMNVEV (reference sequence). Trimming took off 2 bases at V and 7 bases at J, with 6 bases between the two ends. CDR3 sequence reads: CASSLGGEQYL. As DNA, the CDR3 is TGTGCCAGCAGTTTAGGTGGGGAGCAGTACCTC.

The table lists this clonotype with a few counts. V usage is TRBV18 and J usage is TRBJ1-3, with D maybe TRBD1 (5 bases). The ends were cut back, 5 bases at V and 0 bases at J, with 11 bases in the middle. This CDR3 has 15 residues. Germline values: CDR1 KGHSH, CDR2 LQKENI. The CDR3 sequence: CASSYGHSSGNTIYF. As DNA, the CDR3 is TGTGCCAGCTCATATGGACACAGCTCTGGAAACACCATATATTTT.

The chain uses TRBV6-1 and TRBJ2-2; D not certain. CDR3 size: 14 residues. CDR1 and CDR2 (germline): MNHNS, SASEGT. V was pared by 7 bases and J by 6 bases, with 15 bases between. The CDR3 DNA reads TGTGCCAGCAACCCGGTGAAGAGTTCCGGGGAGCTGTTTTTT. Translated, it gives CASNPVKSSGELFF.

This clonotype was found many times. For the CDR3, the DNA is TGTGCCAGCAGTTTATGGGACAGGGTGGGAGATACGCAGTATTTT. The encoded protein is CASSLWDRVGDTQYF. The V call is TRBV27, the J call TRBJ2-3; 9 nucleotides line up with TRBD1. Germline V lookup: CDR1 MNHEY, CDR2 SMNVEV (reference sequence). The CDR3 runs to 15 residues. V lost 1 base, J lost 5 bases, and 4 bases stayed unmatched.

For the CDR3, the DNA is TGCGCCAGCAGCTCCGGGACTAGCGGGGCCAAAAACATTCAGTACTTC. Translating gives CASSSGTSGAKNIQYF. This chain uses TRBV5-1 with TRBJ2-4, with 12 bases fitting TRBD2. V lost 3 bases and J lost 1; bases outside the gene matches: 2. The germline gives CDR1 SGHRS, CDR2 YFSETQ. This CDR3 has 16 amino acids.

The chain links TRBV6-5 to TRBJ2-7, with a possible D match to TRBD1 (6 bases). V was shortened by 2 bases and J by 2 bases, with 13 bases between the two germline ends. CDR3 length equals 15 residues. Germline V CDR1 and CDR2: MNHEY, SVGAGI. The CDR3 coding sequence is TGTGCCAGCAGTTACCCGACAGGTACCACCTACGAGCAGTACTTC. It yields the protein CASSYPTGTTYEQYF.

This CDR3 reads CASSGEGGLSSKQFF. The CDR3 DNA is TGTGCCAGCAGCGGGGAGGGGGGTCTTAGCTCGAAGCAGTTCTTC. This rearrangement joins TRBV28 to TRBJ2-1, with D maybe TRBD2 (7 bases). CDR1 MDHEN and CDR2 SYDVKM come from the germline V gene. The CDR3 consists of 15 residues. V dropped 6 bases and J dropped 11 bases, with 23 bases sitting between them. The entire variable domain, with the rest obtained from reference TRBV28 and TRBJ2-1, is as follows: DVKVTQSSRYLVKRTGEKVFLECVQDMDHENMFWYRQDPGLGLRLIYFSYDVKMKEKGDIPEGYSVSREKKERFSLILESASTNQTSMYLCASSGEGGLSSKQFFGPGTRLTVL.

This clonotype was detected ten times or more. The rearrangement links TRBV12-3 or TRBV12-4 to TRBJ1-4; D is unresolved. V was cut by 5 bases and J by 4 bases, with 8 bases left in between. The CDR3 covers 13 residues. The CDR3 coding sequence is TGTGCCAGCAGTCCCGACAATAATGAAAAACTGTTTTTT. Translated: CASSPDNNEKLFF.

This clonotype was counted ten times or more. CDR3 loop: CASSQVVGSTDTQYF. The CDR3, as DNA: TGTGCCAGCAGCCAAGTTGTCGGTAGCACAGATACGCAGTATTTT. The chain has TRBV3-1 and TRBJ2-3; D not certain. The CDR3 runs 15 residues. CDR1 LGHDT and CDR2 YNNKEL come from the germline V gene (reference sequence). Between the trimmed V and J ends, which lost 1 base and 0 bases, there was a span of 8 bases.

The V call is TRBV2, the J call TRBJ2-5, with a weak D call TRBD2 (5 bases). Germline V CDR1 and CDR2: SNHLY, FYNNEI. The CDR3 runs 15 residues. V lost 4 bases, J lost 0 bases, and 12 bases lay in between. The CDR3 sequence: CASSGASKYQETQYF. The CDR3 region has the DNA TGTGCCAGCAGTGGGGCTAGCAAGTACCAAGAGACCCAGTACTTC. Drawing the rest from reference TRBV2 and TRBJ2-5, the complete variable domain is EPEVTQTPSHQVTQMGQEVILRCVPISNHLYFYWYRQILGQKVEFLVSFYNNEISEKSEIFDDQFSVERPDGSNFTLKIRSTKLEDSAMYFCASSGASKYQETQYFGPGTRLLVL.

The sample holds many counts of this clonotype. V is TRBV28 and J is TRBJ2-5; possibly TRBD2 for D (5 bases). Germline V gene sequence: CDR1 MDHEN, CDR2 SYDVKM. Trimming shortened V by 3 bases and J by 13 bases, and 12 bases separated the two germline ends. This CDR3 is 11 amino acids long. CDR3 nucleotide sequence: TGTGCCAGCAGTTTGGACGGGCGGGCGTACTTC. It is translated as CASSLDGRAYF.

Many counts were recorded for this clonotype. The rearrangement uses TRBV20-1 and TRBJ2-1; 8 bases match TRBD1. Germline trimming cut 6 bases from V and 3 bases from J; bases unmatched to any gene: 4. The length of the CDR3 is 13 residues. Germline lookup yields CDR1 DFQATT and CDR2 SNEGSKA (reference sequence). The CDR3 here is CSAGTGYYNEQFF. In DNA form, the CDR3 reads TGCAGTGCCGGGACAGGATACTACAATGAGCAGTTCTTC.

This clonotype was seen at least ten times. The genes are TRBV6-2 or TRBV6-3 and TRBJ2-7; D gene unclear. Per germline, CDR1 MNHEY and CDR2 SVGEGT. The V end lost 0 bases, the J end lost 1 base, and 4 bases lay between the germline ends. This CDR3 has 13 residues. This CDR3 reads CASSYSMSYEQYF. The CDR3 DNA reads TGTGCCAGCAGTTACTCTATGTCCTACGAGCAGTACTTC.

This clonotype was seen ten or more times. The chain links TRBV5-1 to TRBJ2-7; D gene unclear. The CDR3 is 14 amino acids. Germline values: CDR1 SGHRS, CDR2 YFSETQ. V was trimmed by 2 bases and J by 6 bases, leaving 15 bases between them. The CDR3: CASSLATAFGEQYF. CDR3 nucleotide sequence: TGCGCCAGCAGCTTAGCTACCGCTTTTGGCGAGCAGTACTTC. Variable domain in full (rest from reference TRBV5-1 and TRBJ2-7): KAGVTQTPRYLIKTRGQQVTLSCSPISGHRSVSWYQQTPGQGLQFLFEYFSETQRNKGNFPGRFSGRQFSNSRSEMNVSTLELGDSALYLCASSLATAFGEQYFGPGTRLTVT.

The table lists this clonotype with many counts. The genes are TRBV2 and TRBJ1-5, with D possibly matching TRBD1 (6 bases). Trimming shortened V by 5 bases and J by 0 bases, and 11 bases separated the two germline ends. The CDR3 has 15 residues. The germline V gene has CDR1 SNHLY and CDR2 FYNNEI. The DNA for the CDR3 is TGTGCCAGCAGTCCAACAGGGTATAGCAATCAGCCCCAGCATTTT. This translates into CASSPTGYSNQPQHF.

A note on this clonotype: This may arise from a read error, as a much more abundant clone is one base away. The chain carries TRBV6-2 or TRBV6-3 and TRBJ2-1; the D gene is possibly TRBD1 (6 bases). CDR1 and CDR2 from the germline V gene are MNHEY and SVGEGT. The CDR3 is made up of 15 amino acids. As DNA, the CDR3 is TGTGCCAGCGGTTACAGGGAGAGACTTTACAATGAGCAGTTCTTC. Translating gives CASGYRERLYNEQFF.

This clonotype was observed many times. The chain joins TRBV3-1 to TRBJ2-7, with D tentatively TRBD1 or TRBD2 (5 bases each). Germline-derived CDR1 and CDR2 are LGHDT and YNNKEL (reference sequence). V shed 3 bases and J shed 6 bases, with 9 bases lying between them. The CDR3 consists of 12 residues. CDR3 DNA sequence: TGTGCCAGCAGCCACAGGGACGGCGAGCAGTACTTC. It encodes CASSHRDGEQYF.

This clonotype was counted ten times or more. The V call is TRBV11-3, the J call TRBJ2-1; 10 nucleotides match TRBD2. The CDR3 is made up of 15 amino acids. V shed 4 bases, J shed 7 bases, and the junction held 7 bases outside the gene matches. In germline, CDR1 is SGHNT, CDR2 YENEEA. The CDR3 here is CASSSQREGPNEQFF. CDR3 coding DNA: TGTGCCAGCAGCTCCCAGCGGGAGGGCCCTAATGAGCAGTTCTTC.